This is a list of T cell receptor beta chains from one sample in a study of cytomegalovirus exposure and HLA in healthy donors. Repertoires were generated with immunoSEQ multiplex PCR, while TCRdb's copy carries only in-frame clones and drops some. This sample has around 120,000 clones, with roughly 80% found just once. Material: PBMCs. Receptors were obtained from a boy aged 5-17 years in good health and CMV-seronegative. Both conserved end residues are trimmed from each CDR3.

V gene: TRBV7-2
CDR3 protein: ASSASLPTDTQY

V gene: TRBV11-2
CDR3 protein: ASSLDQGRTEAF

V gene: TRBV29-1
CDR3 protein: SVLFFGEFGEQY

V gene: TRBV27
CDR3 protein: ASSPLRPDGQNEKLF

V gene: TRBV27
CDR3 protein: ASSQTGRNTEAF

V gene: TRBV19
CDR3 protein: ASSISSALYQETQY

V gene: TRBV2
CDR3 protein: ASFRLGTSGESYEQY

V gene: TRBV30
CDR3 protein: AWSGDRVIQPQH

V gene: TRBV19
CDR3 protein: ASSMGLAGGNNEQF

V gene: TRBV7-9
CDR3 protein: ASSSHSTGEWSDQPQH

V gene: TRBV4-1
CDR3 protein: ASSQEVFSGGTDTQY

V gene: TRBV6-5
CDR3 protein: ASISIYGYT

V gene: TRBV2
CDR3 protein: ASKGSDGTGVTGELF

V gene: TRBV25-1
CDR3 protein: ASSSFRDRGGEQY

V gene: TRBV6-4
CDR3 protein: ASSVTGGYDEKLF

V gene: TRBV2
CDR3 protein: ASRPGGGLPLQETQY

V gene: TRBV18
CDR3 protein: ASSLAGAGDTQY

V gene: TRBV5-4
CDR3 protein: ASTLSDRDQREQF

V gene: TRBV6-5
CDR3 protein: ASSYSGQGQETQY

V gene: TRBV7-9
CDR3 protein: SSSITGASAKNIQY

V gene: TRBV9
CDR3 protein: ASSAAGSSTEAF

V gene: TRBV5-1
CDR3 protein: ASSLDRGNEKLF

V gene: TRBV2
CDR3 protein: ASSESSEEKTQY

V gene: TRBV19
CDR3 protein: ASSIYRRGGPNEQF

V gene: TRBV2
CDR3 protein: ASGRYNEQF

V gene: TRBV19
CDR3 protein: ASSRTLGGYNEQF

V gene: TRBV10-3
CDR3 protein: AISRGGRSGELF

V gene: TRBV5-6
CDR3 protein: ASSGGGEQF

V gene: TRBV29-1
CDR3 protein: SGGTANTGELF

V gene: TRBV10-3
CDR3 protein: AISEQDYGYT

V gene: TRBV7-7
CDR3 protein: ASSSSDYRNTGELF

V gene: TRBV6-5
CDR3 protein: ASSHDRVNTEAF

V gene: TRBV7-2
CDR3 protein: ASSSSYQENTEAF

V gene: TRBV7-6
CDR3 protein: VSSPPTASGSHEQF

V gene: TRBV7-9
CDR3 protein: ASSSTPGNTIY

V gene: TRBV28
CDR3 protein: ASTPRGGGLKPQH

V gene: TRBV7-9
CDR3 protein: ASSPRLAGGISQETQY

V gene: TRBV21-1
CDR3 protein: ASSKVFGGPSRNQPQH

V gene: TRBV1
CDR3 protein: TSSQVRLTPHNEQF

V gene: TRBV19
CDR3 protein: ASSPGTGNQPQH

V gene: TRBV7-9
CDR3 protein: ASSLERSGYT

V gene: TRBV5-1
CDR3 protein: ATSTGTNYNEQF

V gene: TRBV27
CDR3 protein: ASSPIAKNIQY

V gene: TRBV29-1
CDR3 protein: SVARRLADEGEQF

V gene: TRBV30
CDR3 protein: AWSHRGLAF

V gene: TRBV7-9
CDR3 protein: ASSPLTTQY

V gene: TRBV7-2
CDR3 protein: ASSLKHSNQPQH

V gene: TRBV9
CDR3 protein: ASSVGLLPTDTQY

V gene: TRBV6-5
CDR3 protein: ASSETSGSYEQY

V gene: TRBV10-3
CDR3 protein: AISEAGYTDTQY